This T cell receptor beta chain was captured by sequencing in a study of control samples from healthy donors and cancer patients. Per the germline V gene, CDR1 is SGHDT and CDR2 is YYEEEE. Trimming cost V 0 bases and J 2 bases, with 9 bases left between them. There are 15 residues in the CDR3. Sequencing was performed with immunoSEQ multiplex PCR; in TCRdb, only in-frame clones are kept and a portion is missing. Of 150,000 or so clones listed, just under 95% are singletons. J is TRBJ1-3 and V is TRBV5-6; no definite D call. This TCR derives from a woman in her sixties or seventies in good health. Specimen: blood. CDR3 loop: CASSLATGTGNTIYF. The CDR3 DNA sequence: TGTGCCAGCAGCTTGGCGACGGGGACTGGAAACACCATATATTTT.